A single sample gave rise to the 7 T cell receptor beta chains below, sequenced in a study of neurological immune-mediated disorders. TCRdb reanalysed the 5' RACE reads using MiXCR and keeps one entry per CDR3 protein. The sample carries about 71,000 distinct CDR3 sequences, around 3.7% recorded once. Input material: PBMCs. Receptor source: a man aged 40-50 years with multiple sclerosis.

Ten or more counts support this clonotype. The chain combines TRBV7-9 with TRBJ2-7; 13 bases fit TRBD2. The J segment lost 4 bases and the V segment lost 6 bases, leaving 3 bases of the junction unmatched. In germline, CDR1 is SEHNR, CDR2 FQNEAQ (reference sequence). This CDR3 is built from 14 residues. The CDR3 nucleotides are TGTGCCAGCAGGGGACTAGCGGGAAATTACGAGCAGTACTTC. Protein: CASRGLAGNYEQYF.

This clonotype came up many times. The genes are TRBV12-3 or TRBV12-4 and TRBJ1-1; D gene uncertain. The CDR3 runs to 15 residues. V was cut by 6 bases and J by 0 bases, with 14 bases left in between. CDR3 bases: TGTGCCAGCAGCTCCCGGCCGCTGGTGAACACTGAAGCTTTCTTT. Translating gives CASSSRPLVNTEAFF.

This clonotype came up many times. This sequence joins TRBV7-9 and TRBJ1-1; 9 positions match TRBD1. The CDR3 spans 14 residues. Unmatched junction bases numbered 12, after V lost 5 bases and J lost 11 bases. Germline CDR1 and CDR2: SEHNR and FQNEAQ (reference sequence). The DNA for the CDR3 is TGTGCCAGCAGCGGGGGGCAGGGACAGGGCCGGGCTTTCTTT. Translation gives CASSGGQGQGRAFF.

In its sample, this clonotype was seen many times. This chain uses TRBV7-8 with TRBJ1-1, with D unclear. The CDR3 runs to 15 residues. Germline V lookup: CDR1 SGHVS, CDR2 FQNEAQ. Trimming stripped 1 base from V and 5 bases from J, with 14 bases between. This CDR3 is CASSLVSSGQTEAFF. For the CDR3, the DNA is TGTGCCAGCAGCTTAGTCTCCAGTGGTCAGACTGAAGCTTTCTTT.

At least ten counts were recorded for this clonotype. The chain links TRBV14 to TRBJ2-5, with D possibly called TRBD1 or TRBD2 (5 bases each). CDR3 length equals 16 residues. V lost 4 bases and J 4 bases, leaving 19 bases between the germline ends. CDR1 SGHDN and CDR2 FVKESK come from the germline V gene. The DNA of the CDR3 is TGTGCCAGCAGCCCTACAGGTGTAACAGCGGTAGAGACCCAGTACTTC. Translated, it gives CASSPTGVTAVETQYF.

The sample holds many counts of this clonotype. The chain is built from TRBV7-6 and TRBJ1-3, with a weak D call TRBD1 (6 bases). The germline V gene has CDR1 SGHVS and CDR2 FNYEAQ. The CDR3 is 16 amino acids. V was cut by 6 bases and J by 0 bases, with 15 bases left in between. The CDR3 DNA reads TGTGCCAGCAGAGAGGGGGGGGGGAACTCTGGAAACACCATATATTTT. This gives the protein CASREGGGNSGNTIYF.

This clonotype has ten or more counts. The rearrangement links TRBV2 to TRBJ1-2, with 7 bases that match TRBD1. The trim removed 0 bases at V and 3 bases at J, leaving 7 bases unmatched. The germline gives CDR1 SNHLY, CDR2 FYNNEI. The CDR3 has 16 amino acids. The CDR3 DNA is TGTGCCAGCAGTGAAGCGGGGACAGTCGGACACTATGGCTACACCTTC. Its translation: CASSEAGTVGHYGYTF.